This T cell receptor (beta chain) originates from a study of spatial heterogeneity in lung cancer. As to time point: sample taken at primary tumor resection. In its sample, this clonotype was seen many times. A distinct unique molecular identifier was carried by each TCR cDNA molecule. Via MiXCR, TCRdb re-called the 5' RACE reads, giving one row per CDR3 protein. The sample has roughly 48,000 distinct CDR3 sequences; less than 5.5% are singletons. This CDR3 contains 13 residues. CDR1 and CDR2 from the germline V gene are MNHNS and SASEGT. The V gene lost 2 bases and the J gene lost 4 bases, with 8 bases spanning the gap.

The rearrangement uses TRBV6-1 and TRBJ1-1; TRBD1 is a possible D gene (5 bases). Specimen: PBMCs, collected at surgery. The receptor was derived from a male donor with early-stage non-small cell lung cancer. CDR3 residues: CASSELGGTEAFF. The CDR3 DNA reads TGTGCCAGCAGTGAACTGGGGGGCACTGAAGCTTTCTTT.